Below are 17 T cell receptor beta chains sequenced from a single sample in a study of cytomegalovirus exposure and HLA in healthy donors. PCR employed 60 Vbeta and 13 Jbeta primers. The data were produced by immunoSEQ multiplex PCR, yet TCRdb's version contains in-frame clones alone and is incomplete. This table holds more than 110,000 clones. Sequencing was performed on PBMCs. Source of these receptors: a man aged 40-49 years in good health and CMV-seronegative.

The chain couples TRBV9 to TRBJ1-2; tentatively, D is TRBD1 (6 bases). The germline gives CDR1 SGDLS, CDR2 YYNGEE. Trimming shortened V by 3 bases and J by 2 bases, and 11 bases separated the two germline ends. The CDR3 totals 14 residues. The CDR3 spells CASSDKGGNYGYTF. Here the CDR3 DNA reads TGTGCCAGCAGCGACAAGGGGGGGAACTATGGCTACACCTTC.

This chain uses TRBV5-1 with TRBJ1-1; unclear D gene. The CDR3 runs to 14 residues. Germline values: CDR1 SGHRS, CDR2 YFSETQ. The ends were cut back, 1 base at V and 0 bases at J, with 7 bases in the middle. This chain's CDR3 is CASSLTAMNTEAFF. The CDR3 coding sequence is TGCGCCAGCAGCTTGACAGCAATGAACACTGAAGCTTTCTTT.

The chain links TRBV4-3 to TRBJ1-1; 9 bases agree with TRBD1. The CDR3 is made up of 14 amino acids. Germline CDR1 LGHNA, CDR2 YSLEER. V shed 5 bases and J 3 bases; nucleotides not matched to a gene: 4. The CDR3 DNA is TGCGCCAGCAGCGGAGGGGACAGGGACACTGAAGCTTTCTTT. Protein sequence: CASSGGDRDTEAFF.

For the CDR3, the DNA is TGTGCCAGCAGTTACTCGAATCTAGCTTACGAGCAGTACTTC. Protein: CASSYSNLAYEQYF. The chain carries TRBV6-5 and TRBJ2-7, with D possibly matching TRBD2 (5 bases). The CDR3 extends over 14 amino acids. The V end lost 0 bases, the J end lost 4 bases, and 10 bases lay between the germline ends. Germline values: CDR1 MNHEY, CDR2 SVGAGI.

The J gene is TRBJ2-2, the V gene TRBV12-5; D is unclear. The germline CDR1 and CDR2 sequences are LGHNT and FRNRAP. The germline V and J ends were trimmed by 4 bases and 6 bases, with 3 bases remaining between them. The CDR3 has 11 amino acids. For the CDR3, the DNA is TGTGCTAGTGGTTCTGCCGGGGAGCTGTTTTTT. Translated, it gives CASGSAGELFF.

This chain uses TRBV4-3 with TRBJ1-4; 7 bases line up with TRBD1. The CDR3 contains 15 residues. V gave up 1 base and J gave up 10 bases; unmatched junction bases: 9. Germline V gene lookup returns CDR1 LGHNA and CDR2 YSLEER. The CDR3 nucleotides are TGCGCCAGCAGCCAAGGACAGGGAGGTGGCCGAAAACTGTTTTTT. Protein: CASSQGQGGGRKLFF.

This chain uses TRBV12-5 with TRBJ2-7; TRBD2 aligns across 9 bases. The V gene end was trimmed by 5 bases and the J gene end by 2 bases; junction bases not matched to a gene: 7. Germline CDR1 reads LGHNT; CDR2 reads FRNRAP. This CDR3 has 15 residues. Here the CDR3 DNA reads TGTGCTAGTGGTATCAGCGGGGGGCCAGCCTACGAGCAGTACTTC. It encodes CASGISGGPAYEQYF.

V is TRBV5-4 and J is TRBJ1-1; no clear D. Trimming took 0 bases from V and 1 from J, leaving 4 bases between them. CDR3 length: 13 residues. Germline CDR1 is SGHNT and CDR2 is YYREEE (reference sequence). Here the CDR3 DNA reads TGTGCCAGCAGCTTGGCCCGGAACACTGAAGCTTTCTTT. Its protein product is CASSLARNTEAFF.

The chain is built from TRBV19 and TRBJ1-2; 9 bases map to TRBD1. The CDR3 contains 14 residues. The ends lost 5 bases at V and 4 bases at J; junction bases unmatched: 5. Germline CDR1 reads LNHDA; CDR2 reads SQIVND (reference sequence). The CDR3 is CASSSGTGFYGYTF. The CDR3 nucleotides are TGTGCCAGTAGTTCCGGGACAGGGTTCTATGGCTACACCTTC.

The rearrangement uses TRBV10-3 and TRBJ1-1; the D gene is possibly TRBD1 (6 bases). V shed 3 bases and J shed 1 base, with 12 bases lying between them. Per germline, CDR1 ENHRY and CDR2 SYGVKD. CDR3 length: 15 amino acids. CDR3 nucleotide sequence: TGTGCCATCAGTGATTCACGGGACAAGAACACTGAAGCTTTCTTT. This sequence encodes CAISDSRDKNTEAFF.

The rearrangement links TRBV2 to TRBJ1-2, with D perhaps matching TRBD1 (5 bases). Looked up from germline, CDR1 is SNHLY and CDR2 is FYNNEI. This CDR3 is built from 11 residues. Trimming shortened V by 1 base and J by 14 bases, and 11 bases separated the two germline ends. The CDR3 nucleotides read TGTGCCAGCAGTGAAGAAGGAAAGGGGACCTTC. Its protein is CASSEEGKGTF.

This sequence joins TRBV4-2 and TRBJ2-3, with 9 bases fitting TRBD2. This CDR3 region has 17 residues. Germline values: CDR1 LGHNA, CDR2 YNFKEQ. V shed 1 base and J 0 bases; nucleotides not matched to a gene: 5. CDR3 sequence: CASSQVVAGGSTDTQYF. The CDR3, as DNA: TGTGCCAGCAGCCAAGTAGTGGCGGGGGGGAGCACAGATACGCAGTATTTT.

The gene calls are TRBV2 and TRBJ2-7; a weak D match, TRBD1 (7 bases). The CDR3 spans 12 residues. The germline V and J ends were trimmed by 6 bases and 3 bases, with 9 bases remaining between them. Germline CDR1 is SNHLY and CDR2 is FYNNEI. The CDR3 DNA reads TGTGCCAGCAGGCGGGACAGCTACGAGCAGTACTTC. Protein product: CASRRDSYEQYF.

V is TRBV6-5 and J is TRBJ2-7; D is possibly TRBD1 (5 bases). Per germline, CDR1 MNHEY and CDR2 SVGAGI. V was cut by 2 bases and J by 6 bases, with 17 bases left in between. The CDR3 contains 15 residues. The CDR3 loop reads CASSYGYRFFGEQYF. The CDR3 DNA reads TGTGCCAGCAGTTACGGTTACAGGTTCTTCGGCGAGCAGTACTTC.

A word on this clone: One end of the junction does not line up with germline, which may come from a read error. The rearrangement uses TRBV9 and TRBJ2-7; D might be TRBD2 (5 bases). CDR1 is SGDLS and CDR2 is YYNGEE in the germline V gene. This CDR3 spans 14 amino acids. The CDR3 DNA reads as TGTGCCCGCAGCGTAGGGCCGGAGGCGTACGAGCAGTACTTC. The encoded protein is CARSVGPEAYEQYF.

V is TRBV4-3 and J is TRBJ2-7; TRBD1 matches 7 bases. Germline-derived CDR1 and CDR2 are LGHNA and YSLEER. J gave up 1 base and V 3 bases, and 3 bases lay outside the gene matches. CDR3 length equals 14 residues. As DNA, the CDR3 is TGCGCCAGCAGCCACGCAGGGGGTTCCTACGAGCAGTACTTC. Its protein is CASSHAGGSYEQYF.

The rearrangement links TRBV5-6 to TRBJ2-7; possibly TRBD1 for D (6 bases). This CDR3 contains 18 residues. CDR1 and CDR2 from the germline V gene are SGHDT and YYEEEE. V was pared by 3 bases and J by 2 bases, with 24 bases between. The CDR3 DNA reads TGTGCCAGCAGCTCACGACAGGCCACACTAGAATCCGCCTACGAGCAGTACTTC. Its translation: CASSSRQATLESAYEQYF.